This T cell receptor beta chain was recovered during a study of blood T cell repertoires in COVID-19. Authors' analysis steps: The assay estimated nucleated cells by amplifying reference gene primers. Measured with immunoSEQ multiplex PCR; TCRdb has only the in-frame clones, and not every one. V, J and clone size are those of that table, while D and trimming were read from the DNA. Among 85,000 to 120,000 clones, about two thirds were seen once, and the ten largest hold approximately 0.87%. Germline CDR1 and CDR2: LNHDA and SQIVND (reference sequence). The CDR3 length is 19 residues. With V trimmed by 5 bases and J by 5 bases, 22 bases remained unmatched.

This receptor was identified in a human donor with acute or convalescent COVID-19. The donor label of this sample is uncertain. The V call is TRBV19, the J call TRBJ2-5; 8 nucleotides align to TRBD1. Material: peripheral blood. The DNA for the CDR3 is TGTGCCAGTAGTTCACCGGGACAGGCACCTCGAGGCTCCAAGGAGACCCAGTACTTC. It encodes CASSSPGQAPRGSKETQYF.